These 16 T cell receptor beta chains share one sample of origin, sequenced in a study of cytomegalovirus exposure and HLA in healthy donors. It was with 60 Vbeta and 13 Jbeta primers that the PCR ran. Clones were sequenced by immunoSEQ multiplex PCR, and TCRdb holds only the in-frame ones, with some missing. The sample holds about 200,000 clones, 80% to 85% seen once. The source material was PBMCs. These receptors originate from a woman between 18 and 29 years old in good health and CMV-seronegative.

The rearrangement joins TRBV7-2 to TRBJ2-2; D is perhaps TRBD2 (6 bases). Germline CDR1 reads SGHTA; CDR2 reads FQGNSA. The CDR3 loop spans 14 amino acids. Deletions cut 2 bases from V and 7 bases from J, with 11 bases between. The chain's CDR3 is CASSLILGGGELFF. DNA of the CDR3: TGTGCCAGCAGCTTAATTTTGGGAGGCGGGGAGCTGTTTTTT.

Only one count was recorded for this clone. This rearrangement joins TRBV7-9 to TRBJ2-3; possible D gene TRBD1, 5 bases. V gave up 6 bases and J gave up 0 bases, with 13 bases separating them. This CDR3 comprises 15 residues. CDR1 is SEHNR and CDR2 is FQNEAQ in the germline V gene (reference sequence). CDR3 DNA sequence: TGTGCCAGCAGTTGGGCAGGGCCTAGCACAGATACGCAGTATTTT. It translates to CASSWAGPSTDTQYF.

This clone occurred once. V and J are TRBV10-3 and TRBJ1-5; a weak D match, TRBD1 (5 bases). Germline V gene data show CDR1 as ENHRY and CDR2 as SYGVKD. V lost 10 bases and J 3 bases, leaving 16 bases between the germline ends. This CDR3 region has 14 residues. In nucleotides, the CDR3 is TGTGCCACCGGGGGTCCCAGTCCCAATCAGCCCCAGCATTTT. It yields the protein CATGGPSPNQPQHF.

In its sample, this clone was seen once. The chain uses TRBV5-8 and TRBJ2-7, with 7 bases matching TRBD1. The CDR3 sequence is 15 residues long. Germline V gene lookup returns CDR1 SGHTS and CDR2 YDEGEE. The V and J ends lost 4 bases and 3 bases, in that order; junction bases with no gene match: 10. The CDR3 nucleotides are TGTGCCAGCAGCCCGACAGGGCATGGCATCTACGAGCAGTACTTC. Encoded protein: CASSPTGHGIYEQYF.

This chain links TRBV28 with TRBJ1-1; D unclear. Germline loops: CDR1 MDHEN, CDR2 SYDVKM. Trimming cost V 3 bases and J 3 bases, with 17 bases left between them. This CDR3 has 16 amino acids. This chain's CDR3 is CASSFAGSPRDTEAFF. In DNA form, the CDR3 reads TGTGCCAGCAGTTTCGCGGGGTCTCCTAGGGACACTGAAGCTTTCTTT. The full variable domain, in which reference TRBV28 and TRBJ1-1 provide the parts outside the CDR3, is DVKVTQSSRYLVKRTGEKVFLECVQDMDHENMFWYRQDPGLGLRLIYFSYDVKMKEKGDIPEGYSVSREKKERFSLILESASTNQTSMYLCASSFAGSPRDTEAFFGQGTRLTVV.

The J gene is TRBJ2-1, the V gene TRBV11-2; D unresolved. The V end was cut by 5 bases, the J end by 4 bases, with 3 bases between. CDR1 is SGHAT and CDR2 is FQNNGV in the germline V gene. The CDR3 has 11 amino acids. In DNA form, the CDR3 reads TGTGCCAGCAGCCCGTACAATGAGCAGTTCTTC. Its translation is CASSPYNEQFF. The full variable domain, rest sourced from reference TRBV11-2 and TRBJ2-1, is EAGVAQSPRYKIIEKRQSVAFWCNPISGHATLYWYQQILGQGPKLLIQFQNNGVVDDSQLPKDRFSAERLKGVDSTLKIQPAKLEDSAVYLCASSPYNEQFFGPGTRLTVL.

The V and J genes are TRBV6-5 and TRBJ1-2, with D perhaps TRBD1 (5 bases). The germline V gene has CDR1 MNHEY and CDR2 SVGAGI. The V end was cut by 0 bases, the J end by 6 bases, with 14 bases between. The CDR3 is made up of 15 amino acids. The CDR3 region has the DNA TGTGCCAGCAGTTACTCAACCCCCGGGGGACATGGCTACACCTTC. Translated, it gives CASSYSTPGGHGYTF.

The chain carries TRBV7-9 and TRBJ1-3, with a weak D call TRBD1 (6 bases). CDR3 length: 17 residues. Trimming pared 4 bases from V and 0 bases from J, leaving 16 bases between. The germline gives CDR1 SEHNR, CDR2 FQNEAQ (reference sequence). CDR3 nucleotides: TGTGCCAGCAGCTCCCGGGACACCGCCCTCTCTGGAAACACCATATATTTT. Its translation: CASSSRDTALSGNTIYF.

V and J are TRBV11-2 and TRBJ1-3, with D maybe TRBD1 (5 bases). Between the trimmed V and J ends, which lost 4 bases and 0 bases, there was a span of 16 bases. Per the germline V gene, CDR1 is SGHAT and CDR2 is FQNNGV. This CDR3 is 17 amino acids long. The CDR3 bases are TGTGCCAGCAGCTCCCGGGACTACCTTTCCTCTGGAAACACCATATATTTT. It is translated as CASSSRDYLSSGNTIYF.

This clone came up once. V is TRBV19 and J is TRBJ2-7; maybe TRBD1 (7 bases). Trimming left V 11 bases short and J 4 bases short, with 12 bases between. Germline V gives CDR1 LNHDA, CDR2 SQIVND (reference sequence). CDR3 length: 11 residues. The CDR3 protein is CASGGLYEQYF. The CDR3 DNA reads as TGTGCCTCAGGGGGGCTATACGAGCAGTACTTC.

The CDR3 DNA sequence: TGTGCCAGCAGTTTAGGGGGCAGGAGGAGCAATCAGCCCCAGCATTTT. Encoded protein: CASSLGGRRSNQPQHF. The chain carries TRBV28 and TRBJ1-5; D might be TRBD1 (6 bases). Looked up from germline, CDR1 is MDHEN and CDR2 is SYDVKM. This CDR3 contains 16 residues. The V end lost 2 bases, the J end lost 1 base, and 12 bases lay between the germline ends.

The V and J genes are TRBV6-5 and TRBJ1-1; TRBD1 agrees at 9 bases. The CDR3 runs 14 residues. Germline V gene lookup returns CDR1 MNHEY and CDR2 SVGAGI. With V trimmed by 4 bases and J by 3 bases, 3 bases remained unmatched. The CDR3 DNA reads TGTGCCAGCAGTTCACAGGGGGCGGACACTGAAGCTTTCTTT. Its protein product is CASSSQGADTEAFF.

The chain is built from TRBV21-1 and TRBJ1-3. TRBV21-1 is classified as a pseudogene. This CDR3 spans 14 amino acids. DNA of the CDR3: TGTGCCAGCAGCAAAGTGAGAGCTGGAAACACCATATATTTT. Translated: CASSKVRAGNTIYF.

The chain recombines TRBV6-1 with TRBJ2-7; 7 bases agree with TRBD1. Germline values: CDR1 MNHNS, CDR2 SASEGT. Trimming removed 1 base from V and 3 bases from J; junction bases left unmatched: 12. The CDR3 is made up of 17 amino acids. The CDR3 here is CASSEGQGTIIDYEQYF. The CDR3 nucleotides read TGTGCCAGCAGTGAAGGACAGGGTACAATAATCGACTACGAGCAGTACTTC.

V gene TRBV28 combines with J gene TRBJ2-7; possible D gene TRBD2, 7 bases. The CDR3 spans 15 residues. Germline assignment: CDR1 MDHEN and CDR2 SYDVKM. Trimming took 7 bases from V and 0 from J, leaving 16 bases between them. CDR3 bases: TGTGCCAGCACCAGCCCGCGGGGGCTCTCCTACGAGCAGTACTTC. Its translation: CASTSPRGLSYEQYF. Using reference TRBV28 and TRBJ2-7 for the parts outside the CDR3, the full variable domain is DVKVTQSSRYLVKRTGEKVFLECVQDMDHENMFWYRQDPGLGLRLIYFSYDVKMKEKGDIPEGYSVSREKKERFSLILESASTNQTSMYLCASTSPRGLSYEQYFGPGTRLTVT.

This clone was counted between two and nine times. Relative to the germline gene, one junction end is altered; a read error may explain this. The J gene is TRBJ1-1, the V gene TRBV27; D remains ambiguous. The length of the CDR3 is 14 residues. CDR1 is MNHEY, CDR2 SMNVEV, per germline (reference sequence). CDR3 residues: CASSTKGTGPGIRF. The CDR3 coding sequence is TGTGCCAGCAGTACCAAGGGAACCGGGCCGGGGATTAGGTTT.